The present entry profiles one T cell receptor (beta chain) with its context. Sequencing used immunoSEQ multiplex PCR; TCRdb keeps in-frame clones, though not all of them. The sample has over 650,000 clones; about 90% are singletons. The data originate from a study of shared T cell receptors in the human thymus. Germline V CDR1 and CDR2: SGHVS, FQNEAQ. V gave up 1 base and J gave up 2 bases, with 15 bases separating them. The CDR3 length is 16 residues. The data also belong to a second study, concerning human thymus T cells. Per that paper: The thymus tissue came from resections taken during corrective heart surgery. Blood and thymic repertoires both appeared biased in V and J gene usage.

This TCR came from a boy in the first two years of life with a congenital heart defect. The sequenced material came from thymocytes. The chain uses TRBV7-8 and TRBJ2-7; weak D call: TRBD1 (6 bases). Here the CDR3 DNA reads TGTGCCAGCAGCTTAGAACGACAGGAAAACCCCTACGAGCAGTACTTC. Translation: CASSLERQENPYEQYF. Full variable domain (outside the CDR3, taken from reference TRBV7-8 and TRBJ2-7): GAGVSQSPRYKVAKRGQDVALRCDPISGHVSLFWYQQALGQGPEFLTYFQNEAQLDKSGLPSDRFFAERPEGSVSTLKIQRTQQEDSAVYLCASSLERQENPYEQYFGPGTRLTVT.